One sample yielded the 20 T cell receptor beta chains listed below, sequenced in a study of blood T cell repertoires in COVID-19. Data came from immunoSEQ multiplex PCR; TCRdb stores just in-frame clones and leaves some out. The sample consists of about 34,000 clones, roughly 93% of them appearing once. Source material: peripheral blood. These TCRs come from a human donor in a cohort sampled during active COVID-19.

V and J are TRBV7-2 and TRBJ1-5; 8 bases match TRBD1. V lost 5 bases, J lost 5 bases, and 8 bases stayed unmatched. This CDR3 contains 15 residues. The germline V gene encodes CDR1 SGHTA and CDR2 FQGNSA. CDR3 protein: CASSQGQGLYQPQHF. The CDR3 DNA follows: TGTGCCAGCAGCCAAGGACAGGGATTATATCAGCCCCAGCATTTT.

This CDR3 is CASSKLATSTDTQYF. In DNA form, the CDR3 reads TGTGCCAGCAGCAAACTAGCGACTAGCACAGATACGCAGTATTTT. V and J are TRBV27 and TRBJ2-3, with 7 positions matching TRBD2. The CDR3 is made up of 15 amino acids. V was clipped by 6 bases and J by 0 bases; unmatched bases: 6. Germline values: CDR1 MNHEY, CDR2 SMNVEV (reference sequence).

The V and J genes are TRBV19 and TRBJ1-2; D is ambiguous. Deletions cut 0 bases from V and 14 bases from J, with 19 bases between. Germline V lookup: CDR1 LNHDA, CDR2 SQIVND (reference sequence). The CDR3 has 14 residues. The CDR3 nucleotides are TGTGCCAGTAGTATAGACCTTAGCGCGGGAAGTGGGACCTTC. This encodes CASSIDLSAGSGTF.

This clone appeared once. V usage is TRBV10-3 and J usage is TRBJ2-1; 12 bases align to TRBD2. V lost 4 bases, J lost 7 bases, and 2 bases stayed unmatched. There are 14 residues in the CDR3. Germline CDR1 ENHRY, CDR2 SYGVKD. The CDR3 region has the DNA TGTGCCATCAGTGGGACTAGCGGGAAGAATGAGCAGTTCTTC. This sequence encodes CAISGTSGKNEQFF.

The chain couples TRBV3-1 (or the pseudogene TRBV3-2) to TRBJ1-2; 10 nucleotides agree with TRBD1. The junction had 22 bases not matched to a gene; V was cut back by 8 bases and J by 7 bases. Looked up from germline, CDR1 is LGHDT and CDR2 is YNNKEL (reference sequence). The CDR3 loop spans 18 amino acids. CDR3 coding DNA: TGTGCCAGCGGGCGACAGGGGGCACCGCCGCTCGCCGTCGGTGGCTACACCTTC. This sequence encodes CASGRQGAPPLAVGGYTF.

The table lists this clone with a few counts. The V call is TRBV2, the J call TRBJ1-5; the D gene is possibly TRBD1 (5 bases). This CDR3 region has 12 residues. Germline V lookup: CDR1 SNHLY, CDR2 FYNNEI. V was shortened by 3 bases and J by 9 bases, with 9 bases between the two germline ends. CDR3 protein: CASSEGTWPQHF. The CDR3 DNA sequence: TGTGCCAGCAGTGAGGGGACTTGGCCCCAGCATTTT.

The J gene is TRBJ2-7, the V gene TRBV7-6; D is undetermined. The CDR3 is 13 residues long. Trimming stripped 4 bases from V and 0 bases from J, with 7 bases between. CDR1 and CDR2 from the germline V gene are SGHVS and FNYEAQ. The CDR3 protein is CASSYDTSYEQYF. The DNA of the CDR3 is TGTGCCAGCAGCTATGACACCTCCTACGAGCAGTACTTC.

The chain recombines TRBV5-1 with TRBJ2-1; D possibly corresponds to TRBD2 (5 bases). The CDR3 has 13 amino acids. The germline V gene has CDR1 SGHRS and CDR2 YFSETQ. The V end lost 6 bases, the J end lost 7 bases, and 14 bases lay between the germline ends. The CDR3 DNA follows: TGCGCCAGCAAGGTGGGAGTGTGGAATGAGCAGTTCTTC. Translated, it gives CASKVGVWNEQFF.

This clone has more than one count but fewer than ten. The chain joins TRBV2 to TRBJ1-2, with D unresolved. The CDR3 spans 13 residues. V dropped 7 bases and J dropped 6 bases, with 15 bases sitting between them. Germline assignment: CDR1 SNHLY and CDR2 FYNNEI. The CDR3 nucleotides read TGTGCCAGCATTGAGGGCCGGCCTAATGGCTACACCTTC. This translates into CASIEGRPNGYTF.

The V call is TRBV10-2, the J call TRBJ2-1; D is perhaps TRBD2 (7 bases). Per the germline V gene, CDR1 is WSHSY and CDR2 is SAAADI. Trimming left V 7 bases short and J 2 bases short, with 15 bases between. CDR3 length equals 15 residues. CDR3 sequence: CASTGGTLTYNEQFF. Here the CDR3 DNA reads TGCGCCAGCACCGGGGGGACACTGACCTACAATGAGCAGTTCTTC.

This clone was picked up a small number of times. The rearrangement joins TRBV4-1 to TRBJ2-7, with 10 bases matching TRBD1. CDR3 length: 15 residues. Per the germline V gene, CDR1 is MGHRA and CDR2 is YSYEKL. Trimming cost V 1 base and J 2 bases; bases outside gene matches: 2. The CDR3 nucleotides read TGCGCCAGCAGCCAAGCCGGGACAGGGGCCTACGAGCAGTACTTC. Its protein product is CASSQAGTGAYEQYF.

This chain uses TRBV5-1 with TRBJ1-3; the D is unclear. CDR3 length: 15 residues. Germline CDR1 is SGHRS and CDR2 is YFSETQ. Trimming stripped 6 bases from V and 0 bases from J, with 13 bases between. Here the CDR3 DNA reads TGCGCCAGCACCTACGGAGATTACTCTGGAAACACCATATATTTT. Its protein product is CASTYGDYSGNTIYF.

The CDR3 loop is CASSPIEGANTEAFF. The CDR3 DNA sequence: TGCGCCAGCAGCCCCATTGAGGGGGCGAACACTGAAGCTTTCTTT. This chain connects TRBV10-1 to TRBJ1-1, with 7 bases matching TRBD1. This CDR3 is built from 15 residues. The V segment lost 6 bases and the J segment 1 base; nucleotides outside the gene matches: 8. CDR1 is WNHNN, CDR2 SYGVQD, per germline (reference sequence).

This CDR3 is CASMPGSKGNEQYF. For the CDR3, the DNA is TGTGCCAGCATGCCCGGGTCCAAAGGCAACGAGCAGTACTTC. The V gene is TRBV5-4, the J gene TRBJ2-7; no clear D. The CDR3 length is 14 residues. Germline CDR1 and CDR2: SGHNT and YYREEE (reference sequence). The V and J ends lost 6 bases and 5 bases respectively, with 18 bases between them.

This clone was detected a few times. The J gene is TRBJ1-2, the V gene TRBV7-9; 9 bases agree with TRBD1. Germline CDR1 and CDR2: SEHNR and FQNEAQ (reference sequence). The CDR3 is 14 residues long. V was pared by 5 bases and J by 6 bases, with 7 bases of the junction left unmatched. The CDR3 sequence is CASSPQQGADGYTF. The DNA of the CDR3 is TGTGCCAGCAGCCCTCAACAGGGGGCAGATGGCTACACCTTC.

The DNA for the CDR3 is TGTGCCAGCAGTTTCACCCTTCCGGGACAGGGGGTGATACTGCGAGACACCGGGGAGCTGTTTTTT. It translates to CASSFTLPGQGVILRDTGELFF. This chain connects TRBV27 to TRBJ2-2, with 11 bases identical to TRBD1. Germline V gene data show CDR1 as MNHEY and CDR2 as SMNVEV (reference sequence). V shed 3 bases and J 3 bases; nucleotides not matched to a gene: 21. CDR3 length: 22 residues.

The rearrangement uses TRBV4-2 and TRBJ1-5; no firm D call. V dropped 2 bases and J dropped 0 bases, with 14 bases sitting between them. There are 17 residues in the CDR3. The germline V gene encodes CDR1 LGHNA and CDR2 YNFKEQ. The CDR3 is CASSQFRGGDSNQPQHF. DNA of the CDR3: TGTGCCAGCAGCCAATTCCGGGGTGGGGATAGCAATCAGCCCCAGCATTTT.

V and J are TRBV5-1 and TRBJ2-3; D ambiguous. The CDR3 is made up of 17 amino acids. Trimming pared 4 bases from V and 3 bases from J, leaving 21 bases between. Germline CDR1 is SGHRS and CDR2 is YFSETQ. The CDR3 here is CASSLKSFLSGTDTQYF. CDR3 in DNA: TGCGCCAGCAGCCTAAAGAGCTTCCTCTCCGGGACAGATACGCAGTATTTT.

This clone showed up just once. The chain carries TRBV3-1 (or the pseudogene TRBV3-2) and TRBJ2-2, with TRBD2 matching over 8 bases. Germline trimming cut 6 bases from V and 2 bases from J; bases unmatched to any gene: 8. The CDR3 is made up of 16 amino acids. Germline V gene data show CDR1 as LGHDT and CDR2 as YNNKEL (reference sequence). The CDR3 bases are TGTGCCAGCAGACTCGCTAGCGGGTTAAACACCGGGGAGCTGTTTTTT. Protein product: CASRLASGLNTGELFF.

Of note for this clone: One end of the junction is discordant with germline, which a read error may explain. V usage is TRBV4-1 and J usage is TRBJ1-3; D possibly corresponds to TRBD1 (5 bases). The germline V gene encodes CDR1 MGHRA and CDR2 YSYEKL. The CDR3 covers 17 residues. The CDR3, as DNA: TGCGCCAGCAGACAAGGTGTTGCAGGGATCTCTGGAAACACCATATATTTT. This sequence encodes CASRQGVAGISGNTIYF.